These 8 T cell receptor beta chains were sequenced from one sample in a study of siplizumab effects on memory and regulatory T cells. This table comes from immunoSEQ multiplex PCR, and its TCRdb copy is limited to in-frame clones, with some not included. The repertoire holds some 100,000 clones, with 80% to 95% as singletons. The sample taken for sequencing was CD8+ T cells sorted from blood. These receptors all stem from a human donor in good health.

The CDR3 here is CASSFGVFANQPQHF. In DNA, the CDR3 is TGTGCCAGCAGCTTTGGCGTGTTTGCCAATCAGCCCCAGCATTTT. The J gene is TRBJ1-5, the V gene TRBV7-8; no clear D gene. This CDR3 spans 15 amino acids. Germline CDR1 SGHVS, CDR2 FQNEAQ. V dropped 3 bases and J dropped 3 bases, with 12 bases sitting between them.

CDR3 DNA sequence: TGTGCCAGCAGACTCGGGGGGCCTAGCACAGATACGCAGTATTTT. Residues: CASRLGGPSTDTQYF. This sequence joins TRBV2 and TRBJ2-3, with D perhaps matching TRBD2 (7 bases). The germline V gene has CDR1 SNHLY and CDR2 FYNNEI. Between the trimmed V and J ends, which lost 6 bases and 0 bases, there was a span of 13 bases. This CDR3 region has 15 residues.

This clone has only a few counts. V and J are TRBV13 and TRBJ1-1; D possibly corresponds to TRBD1 (6 bases). V gave up 4 bases and J gave up 5 bases, with 8 bases separating them. In germline, CDR1 is PRHDT, CDR2 FYEKMQ (reference sequence). The CDR3 is 12 residues long. CDR3 region: CASSSRGTEAFF. CDR3 coding DNA: TGTGCCAGCAGCTCCAGGGGAACTGAAGCTTTCTTT. Full variable domain (missing parts from reference TRBV13 and TRBJ1-1): AAGVIQSPRHLIKEKRETATLKCYPIPRHDTVYWYQQGPGQDPQFLISFYEKMQSDKGSIPDRFSAQQFSDYHSELNMSSLELGDSALYFCASSSRGTEAFFGQGTRLTVV.

The chain employs TRBV7-9 and TRBJ1-2, with TRBD1 identical over 10 bases. The V segment lost 1 base and the J segment 7 bases; nucleotides outside the gene matches: 3. Looked up from germline, CDR1 is SEHNR and CDR2 is FQNEAQ (reference sequence). The CDR3 has 14 amino acids. CDR3 in DNA: TGTGCCAGCAGCTTAGTCGGGACAGGGGCTGGCTACACCTTC. It specifies CASSLVGTGAGYTF.

The rearrangement joins TRBV11-3 to TRBJ2-7, with a possible D match to TRBD1 (5 bases). CDR1 and CDR2 from the germline V gene are SGHNT and YENEEA. Trimming shortened V by 4 bases and J by 3 bases, and 7 bases separated the two germline ends. The CDR3 is made up of 12 amino acids. CDR3 protein: CASSYTGYEQYF. CDR3 nucleotide sequence: TGTGCCAGCAGCTACACAGGCTACGAGCAGTACTTC. Together with reference TRBV11-3 and TRBJ2-7, the CDR3 gives the full variable domain: EAGVVQSPRYKIIEKKQPVAFWCNPISGHNTLYWYLQNLGQGPELLIRYENEEAVDDSQLPKDRFSAERLKGVDSTLKIQPAELGDSAVYLCASSYTGYEQYFGPGTRLTVT.

This clone appeared once. The chain has TRBV29-1 and TRBJ2-7; TRBD1 might be the D (6 bases). Trimming pared 2 bases from V and 4 bases from J, leaving 15 bases between. The CDR3 extends over 14 amino acids. Germline CDR1 SQVTM, CDR2 ANQGSEA. This CDR3 reads CSVELEGEAYEQYF. CDR3 DNA: TGCAGCGTTGAACTCGAGGGGGAAGCTTACGAGCAGTACTTC.

The rearrangement links TRBV1 to TRBJ1-1; the D call TRBD1 from the table was never checked on the DNA. TRBV1 is labeled a pseudogene. The CDR3 runs to 16 residues. The CDR3 DNA sequence: TGCACCAGCAGCCAAGATCAAGAGACAGGGGACGCTGAAGCTTTCTTT. It is translated as CTSSQDQETGDAEAFF.

In its sample, this clone was seen once. The chain recombines TRBV29-1 with TRBJ2-2; tentative D call: TRBD1 (6 bases). V was clipped by 4 bases and J by 2 bases, with 14 bases between them. Germline CDR1 reads SQVTM; CDR2 reads ANQGSEA. This CDR3 is built from 15 residues. DNA of the CDR3: TGCAGCGTTGTATTAGGACAGTTAAACACCGGGGAGCTGTTTTTT. Translating gives CSVVLGQLNTGELFF.